These 30 T cell receptor beta chains came from one sample sequenced in a study of T cell responses to AZD1222 COVID-19 vaccine. The assay was immunoSEQ multiplex PCR, and TCRdb's table has in-frame clones only and misses some. The table includes around 140,000 clones, about 94% detected once. The sample in question was peripheral blood, obtained on day 0 of AZD1222 vaccination. Receptors were obtained from an adult in good health.

This chain links TRBV5-1 with TRBJ1-5, with D possibly being TRBD1 (5 bases). CDR1 is SGHRS, CDR2 YFSETQ, per germline. This CDR3 is built from 13 residues. Deletions cut 0 bases from V and 6 bases from J, with 7 bases between. CDR3 residues: CASSLEGPQPQHF. The CDR3 region has the DNA TGCGCCAGCAGCTTGGAGGGGCCTCAGCCCCAGCATTTT.

The chain combines TRBV15 with TRBJ1-2, with TRBD1 matching over 9 bases. V gave up 0 bases and J gave up 6 bases; unmatched junction bases: 8. This CDR3 has 16 amino acids. Germline V lookup: CDR1 LNHNV, CDR2 YYDKDF (reference sequence). The CDR3 region is CATSRDKGQGVNGYTF. The CDR3 DNA follows: TGTGCCACCAGCAGAGATAAGGGACAGGGAGTGAATGGCTACACCTTC.

This rearrangement joins TRBV6-1 to TRBJ1-4; D gene unclear. The CDR3 is made up of 12 amino acids. Deletions cut 0 bases from V and 8 bases from J, with 4 bases between. Per germline, CDR1 MNHNS and CDR2 SASEGT. CDR3 sequence (DNA): TGTGCCAGCAGTGAAGCTGGCGAAAAACTGTTTTTT. Translated, it gives CASSEAGEKLFF.

CDR3 amino acids: CASSETGQPQHF. The CDR3 nucleotides read TGTGCCAGCAGTGAAACGGGGCAGCCCCAGCATTTT. This chain connects TRBV25-1 to TRBJ1-5; D is uncertain. The CDR3 consists of 12 residues. Between the trimmed V and J ends, which lost 2 bases and 7 bases, there was a span of 6 bases. Germline-derived CDR1 and CDR2 are MGHDK and SYGVNS. Variable domain in full (rest from reference TRBV25-1 and TRBJ1-5): EADIYQTPRYLVIGTGKKITLECSQTMGHDKMYWYQQDPGMELHLIHYSYGVNSTEKGDLSSESTVSRIRTEHFPLTLESARPSHTSQYLCASSETGQPQHFGDGTRLSIL.

The chain carries TRBV19 and TRBJ1-2; TRBD1 aligns across 7 bases. From germline, CDR1 is LNHDA and CDR2 SQIVND (reference sequence). V trimming: 5 bases; J trimming: 4 bases; junction bases outside the gene matches: 4. The length of the CDR3 is 13 residues. The CDR3 region has the DNA TGTGCCAGTAGTCCGGGACAGATCTATGGCTACACCTTC. Protein sequence: CASSPGQIYGYTF.

The chain has TRBV5-6 and TRBJ1-6; no clear D gene. Germline assignment: CDR1 SGHDT and CDR2 YYEEEE. The CDR3 has 15 amino acids. V dropped 2 bases and J dropped 11 bases, with 17 bases sitting between them. CDR3 DNA sequence: TGTGCCAGCAGCTTCGGCCAGCCGTTCGGTACACCCCTCCACTTT. Its protein product is CASSFGQPFGTPLHF.

This chain connects TRBV9 to TRBJ2-3, with 10 bases that match TRBD2. There are 15 residues in the CDR3. Germline V lookup: CDR1 SGDLS, CDR2 YYNGEE. The V segment lost 4 bases and the J segment 2 bases; nucleotides outside the gene matches: 4. The CDR3: CASSRTSGNTDTQYF. Written as DNA, the CDR3 is TGTGCCAGCAGCCGGACTAGCGGAAACACAGATACGCAGTATTTT. Looking up the rest from reference TRBV9 and TRBJ2-3 gives the full variable domain: DSGVTQTPKHLITATGQRVTLRCSPRSGDLSVYWYQQSLDQGLQFLIQYYNGEERAKGNILERFSAQQFPDLHSELNLSSLELGDSALYFCASSRTSGNTDTQYFGPGTRLTVL.

V and J are TRBV7-9 and TRBJ2-7, with D uncertain. This CDR3 has 15 residues. V gave up 3 bases and J gave up 7 bases, with 19 bases separating them. Germline values: CDR1 SEHNR, CDR2 FQNEAQ (reference sequence). CDR3 in DNA: TGTGCCAGCAGCTTCGGCACAGCTACCCTGGGTGAGCAGTACTTC. It is translated as CASSFGTATLGEQYF.

DNA for the CDR3: TGTGCCAGCAGCGGTTGGGTAGTCACTGAAGCTTTCTTT. As protein: CASSGWVVTEAFF. This sequence joins TRBV11-1 and TRBJ1-1; D is uncertain. The CDR3 sequence is 13 residues long. Looked up from germline, CDR1 is SGHAT and CDR2 is FQDESV (reference sequence). The V and J ends lost 5 bases and 4 bases respectively, with 11 bases between them. The complete variable domain, with remaining parts taken from reference TRBV11-1 and TRBJ1-1, reads EAEVAQSPRYKITEKSQAVAFWCDPISGHATLYWYRQILGQGPELLVQFQDESVVDDSQLPKDRFSAERLKGVDSTLKIQPAELGDSAMYLCASSGWVVTEAFFGQGTRLTVV.

The rearrangement uses TRBV6-5 and TRBJ2-7, with 8 bases matching TRBD1. Germline CDR1 is MNHEY and CDR2 is SVGAGI. The CDR3 consists of 13 residues. With V trimmed by 6 bases and J by 4 bases, 5 bases remained unmatched. This chain's CDR3 is CASRHTGGYEQYF. The CDR3 nucleotides read TGTGCCAGCAGACATACAGGGGGGTACGAGCAGTACTTC.

V usage is TRBV27 and J usage is TRBJ1-6, with 7 bases that match TRBD1. The CDR3 covers 14 residues. The V segment lost 6 bases and the J segment 7 bases; nucleotides outside the gene matches: 6. Germline assignment: CDR1 MNHEY and CDR2 SMNVEV (reference sequence). The CDR3 bases are TGTGCCAGCAGGACCGGGACAGTAAATTCACCCCTCCACTTT. Its translation is CASRTGTVNSPLHF.

The rearrangement joins TRBV19 to TRBJ1-6; D is unclear. The ends were cut back, 0 bases at V and 9 bases at J, with 12 bases in the middle. There are 15 residues in the CDR3. The germline gives CDR1 LNHDA, CDR2 SQIVND (reference sequence). CDR3 bases: TGTGCCAGTAGTATAGATCGGGCACAATTTTCACCCCTCCACTTT. The encoded protein is CASSIDRAQFSPLHF.

CDR3 nucleotides: TGTGCCAGCAGCTTAAGGGTCAGCTCCTACGAGCAGTACTTC. This sequence encodes CASSLRVSSYEQYF. The rearrangement uses TRBV7-8 and TRBJ2-7; no reliable D call. V was trimmed by 2 bases and J by 0 bases, leaving 8 bases between them. Per germline, CDR1 SGHVS and CDR2 FQNEAQ. The CDR3 extends over 14 amino acids.

CDR3 DNA: TGTGCCAGCAGCTTAGCAGGGTACTATGGCTACACCTTC. Translating gives CASSLAGYYGYTF. V and J are TRBV5-4 and TRBJ1-2; D perhaps matches TRBD1 (5 bases). The length of the CDR3 is 13 residues. Trimming removed 2 bases at V and 3 bases at J, with 8 bases between. CDR1 is SGHNT and CDR2 is YYREEE in the germline V gene (reference sequence).

J is TRBJ2-1 and V is TRBV6-5, with D unresolved. Trimming pared 6 bases from V and 6 bases from J, leaving 15 bases between. From germline, CDR1 is MNHEY and CDR2 SVGAGI. CDR3 size: 14 residues. CDR3 bases: TGTGCCAGCAGCCCCTCAGGCCAGTTCAATGAGCAGTTCTTC. Its protein is CASSPSGQFNEQFF.

The chain links TRBV4-2 to TRBJ2-5, with 7 bases matching TRBD2. Germline CDR1 and CDR2: LGHNA and YNFKEQ. V shed 0 bases, J shed 4 bases, and the junction held 5 bases outside the gene matches. The CDR3 loop spans 15 amino acids. CDR3 region: CASSQDGGGLETQYF. As DNA, the CDR3 is TGTGCCAGCAGCCAAGATGGCGGGGGTTTAGAGACCCAGTACTTC.

The chain couples TRBV7-2 to TRBJ2-7; 9 nucleotides line up with TRBD1. Germline CDR1 is SGHTA and CDR2 is FQGNSA. The CDR3 loop spans 14 amino acids. Losses at the gene ends were 8 bases for V and 3 bases for J; bases not matched to a gene: 8. The chain's CDR3 is CASQDRGVDYEQYF. The CDR3 DNA reads TGTGCCAGCCAGGACAGGGGCGTCGACTACGAGCAGTACTTC.

This chain connects TRBV12-3 or TRBV12-4 to TRBJ2-1, with D possibly called TRBD1 or TRBD2 (5 bases each). The CDR3 sequence is 9 residues long. V was cut by 10 bases and J by 14 bases, with 12 bases left in between. CDR3 amino acids: CATGDQEFF. In nucleotides, the CDR3 is TGTGCCACCGGGGACCAGGAGTTCTTC.

The V and J genes are TRBV30 and TRBJ2-3; D remains ambiguous. The V gene lost 7 bases and the J gene lost 5 bases, with 16 bases spanning the gap. CDR1 GTSNPN and CDR2 SVGIG come from the germline V gene (reference sequence). CDR3 length equals 13 residues. For the CDR3, the DNA is TGTGCCTCTGGAGTGGTAGCTGGAGATACGCAGTATTTT. It translates to CASGVVAGDTQYF.

This chain joins TRBV27 and TRBJ1-1, with D unresolved. The germline V gene encodes CDR1 MNHEY and CDR2 SMNVEV (reference sequence). CDR3 length: 15 amino acids. With 4 bases removed from V and 5 bases from J, the gap between germline ends came to 17 bases. The CDR3 bases are TGTGCCAGCAGTTCCCGGGAGGGCCCATATACTGAAGCTTTCTTT. Its translation: CASSSREGPYTEAFF.

The genes are TRBV7-9 and TRBJ2-1; TRBD2 matches 13 bases. The CDR3 is 16 residues long. J gave up 6 bases and V 4 bases, and 6 bases lay outside the gene matches. Germline V gives CDR1 SEHNR, CDR2 FQNEAQ (reference sequence). The CDR3 sequence is CASSWGTSGVANEQFF. The CDR3 coding sequence is TGTGCCAGCAGCTGGGGGACTAGCGGGGTAGCCAATGAGCAGTTCTTC.

V usage is TRBV2 and J usage is TRBJ2-3; the match to TRBD2 covers 12 bases. V dropped 8 bases and J dropped 3; count of bases not matched to a gene: 12. Germline V lookup: CDR1 SNHLY, CDR2 FYNNEI. This CDR3 has 17 residues. This chain's CDR3 is CASSTTSGRLGTDTQYF. The CDR3 DNA reads as TGTGCCAGCTCCACTACTAGCGGGAGGTTGGGTACAGATACGCAGTATTTT.

The chain carries TRBV5-1 and TRBJ1-4; TRBD1 matches 7 bases. The ends lost 4 bases at V and 0 bases at J; junction bases unmatched: 3. The germline V gene has CDR1 SGHRS and CDR2 YFSETQ. The CDR3 loop spans 15 amino acids. The CDR3 region has the DNA TGCGCCAGCAGCGGAACAGGGGCAACTAATGAAAAACTGTTTTTT. It is translated as CASSGTGATNEKLFF.

The chain recombines TRBV9 with TRBJ2-3; the match to TRBD2 covers 9 bases. Germline assignment: CDR1 SGDLS and CDR2 YYNGEE. This CDR3 spans 17 amino acids. The ends lost 4 bases at V and 3 bases at J; junction bases unmatched: 12. The CDR3 nucleotides read TGTGCCAGCAGCCCCGAAATAGCGGGAGTTATGACAGATACGCAGTATTTT. It specifies CASSPEIAGVMTDTQYF. Supplemented by reference TRBV9 and TRBJ2-3, the full variable domain reads DSGVTQTPKHLITATGQRVTLRCSPRSGDLSVYWYQQSLDQGLQFLIQYYNGEERAKGNILERFSAQQFPDLHSELNLSSLELGDSALYFCASSPEIAGVMTDTQYFGPGTRLTVL.

The chain recombines TRBV27 with TRBJ1-2; 8 bases map to TRBD1. The CDR3 is 13 residues long. Per the germline V gene, CDR1 is MNHEY and CDR2 is SMNVEV (reference sequence). The V segment lost 0 bases and the J segment 8 bases; nucleotides outside the gene matches: 2. Here the CDR3 reads CASSLSTGAGYTF. The CDR3 DNA sequence: TGTGCCAGCAGTTTATCGACAGGGGCAGGCTACACCTTC.

The V call is TRBV5-1, the J call TRBJ1-4, with 10 positions matching TRBD1. Germline trimming cut 5 bases from V and 7 bases from J; bases unmatched to any gene: 8. The CDR3 length is 15 residues. The germline CDR1 and CDR2 sequences are SGHRS and YFSETQ. Here the CDR3 reads CASSLTGTGVEKLFF. The CDR3 nucleotides are TGCGCCAGCAGTCTAACCGGGACAGGGGTTGAAAAACTGTTTTTT.

The V and J genes are TRBV28 and TRBJ2-7; D might be TRBD1 (6 bases). V shed 8 bases and J shed 7 bases, with 18 bases lying between them. From germline, CDR1 is MDHEN and CDR2 SYDVKM. There are 13 residues in the CDR3. CDR3 sequence: CASEVPGAGEQYF. The CDR3 coding sequence is TGTGCCAGCGAAGTTCCAGGGGCGGGTGAGCAGTACTTC.

The rearrangement links TRBV18 to TRBJ2-7, with D possibly matching TRBD1 (5 bases). In germline, CDR1 is KGHSH, CDR2 LQKENI. The V end was cut by 3 bases, the J end by 6 bases, with 15 bases between. This CDR3 is 14 amino acids long. CDR3 region: CASSPESGIVEQYF. CDR3 DNA: TGTGCCAGCTCACCCGAATCAGGGATCGTCGAGCAGTACTTC.

This clone was counted between two and nine times. The chain is built from TRBV18 and TRBJ2-5; 8 bases map to TRBD1. CDR3 length: 15 amino acids. CDR1 is KGHSH, CDR2 LQKENI, per germline. Losses at the gene ends were 3 bases for V and 4 bases for J; bases not matched to a gene: 7. The CDR3 loop reads CASSPPDREVETQYF. CDR3 DNA: TGTGCCAGCTCACCTCCGGACAGGGAGGTAGAGACCCAGTACTTC.

This chain uses TRBV7-2 with TRBJ2-2; TRBD2 agrees at 8 bases. Trimming removed 5 bases from V and 6 bases from J; junction bases left unmatched: 5. Germline assignment: CDR1 SGHTA and CDR2 FQGNSA. This CDR3 is 14 amino acids long. The CDR3 here is CASSVSAGAGELFF. CDR3 coding DNA: TGTGCCAGCAGCGTCTCAGCGGGGGCCGGGGAGCTGTTTTTT.